Listed here are 32 T cell receptor beta chains from one sample, sequenced in a study of beta chain features in type 1 diabetes. Every isolated RNA sample was fully reverse transcribed, so sequencing captured expressed TCRB transcripts. The method was immunoSEQ multiplex PCR; TCRdb's version includes in-frame clones alone and lacks a portion of them. The sample records under 950,000 clones, 15% to 20% being singletons. The sample was naive CD4+ T cells from blood. The receptor source for this set is a woman under 30 in good health.

About this clone itself: In the same sample, other DNA sequences code for this CDR3. The CDR3 region has the DNA TGTGCCAGCAGCCTACAGGGACAAGAGACCCAGTACTTC. Encoded protein: CASSLQGQETQYF. The chain is built from TRBV7-2 and TRBJ2-5, with D maybe TRBD1 (6 bases). Germline-derived CDR1 and CDR2 are SGHTA and FQGNSA. V dropped 5 bases and J dropped 2 bases, with 9 bases sitting between them. The CDR3 is 13 residues long.

For the CDR3, the DNA is TGTGCCAGCAGTTCCCCCCCCTCCTACAATGAGCAGTTCTTC. It codes for CASSSPPSYNEQFF. V and J are TRBV28 and TRBJ2-1, with D uncertain. The CDR3 totals 14 residues. The germline V gene encodes CDR1 MDHEN and CDR2 SYDVKM. V lost 4 bases and J 0 bases, leaving 7 bases between the germline ends.

This clone has a handful of counts. V and J are TRBV7-9 and TRBJ2-5; D remains unclear. Trimming shortened V by 4 bases and J by 7 bases, and 10 bases separated the two germline ends. The CDR3 extends over 12 amino acids. Germline CDR1 reads SEHNR; CDR2 reads FQNEAQ (reference sequence). This CDR3 reads CASSSRDGTQYF. The CDR3 DNA sequence: TGTGCCAGCAGCTCGAGAGACGGGACCCAGTACTTC. Based on the CDR3 plus reference TRBV7-9 and TRBJ2-5, the full variable domain is DTGVSQNPRHKITKRGQNVTFRCDPISEHNRLYWYRQTLGQGPEFLTYFQNEAQLEKSRLLSDRFSAERPKGSFSTLEIQRTEQGDSAMYLCASSSRDGTQYFGPGTRLLVL.

The chain joins TRBV7-9 to TRBJ2-1; the D gene could be TRBD1 or TRBD2 (5 bases each). Germline CDR1 and CDR2: SEHNR and FQNEAQ (reference sequence). V lost 3 bases to trimming and J lost 9 bases, with 15 bases between them. The CDR3 loop spans 14 amino acids. The CDR3 is CASSFGGVRGEQFF. The DNA for the CDR3 is TGTGCCAGCAGCTTTGGGGGAGTACGGGGTGAGCAGTTCTTC.

The V call is TRBV11-2, the J call TRBJ2-1; 7 nucleotides match TRBD2. This CDR3 is 16 amino acids long. CDR1 is SGHAT, CDR2 FQNNGV, per germline. With 6 bases clipped from V and 8 bases from J, the junction kept 16 bases outside the gene matches. The CDR3 is CASRRGRGSPFDEQFF. The DNA for the CDR3 is TGTGCCAGCAGAAGAGGCCGCGGGAGCCCATTCGATGAGCAGTTCTTC.

The J gene is TRBJ1-3, the V gene TRBV21-1. TRBV21-1 is an annotated pseudogene. The CDR3 loop spans 16 amino acids. DNA for the CDR3: TGTGCCAGCAGCAAAGACTCTCCAGAACAAGGAAACACCATATATTTT. The encoded protein is CASSKDSPEQGNTIYF.

The V and J genes are TRBV19 and TRBJ1-5, with D possibly being TRBD1 (5 bases). Germline-derived CDR1 and CDR2 are LNHDA and SQIVND (reference sequence). The V end was cut by 3 bases, the J end by 0 bases, with 12 bases between. This CDR3 spans 16 amino acids. In nucleotides, the CDR3 is TGTGCCAGTAGTATCCAGGGTGCTTATAGCAATCAGCCCCAGCATTTT. This encodes CASSIQGAYSNQPQHF.

There are a few counts of this clone. The chain combines TRBV19 with TRBJ2-5; D gene uncertain. CDR1 and CDR2 (germline): LNHDA, SQIVND (reference sequence). CDR3 size: 16 residues. The ends were cut back, 2 bases at V and 4 bases at J, with 17 bases in the middle. CDR3 DNA sequence: TGTGCCAGTAGTATAAGGTTTGGCCTCCTCGGAGAGACCCAGTACTTC. Translation gives CASSIRFGLLGETQYF.

The chain combines TRBV6-6 with TRBJ2-3; TRBD1 or TRBD2 may be the D gene (5 bases each). CDR3 length: 14 amino acids. Trimming shortened V by 4 bases and J by 6 bases, and 14 bases separated the two germline ends. CDR1 and CDR2 from the germline V gene are MNHNY and SVGAGI (reference sequence). CDR3 amino acids: CASSFGGISDTQYF. CDR3 nucleotide sequence: TGTGCCAGCAGTTTTGGGGGAATATCTGATACGCAGTATTTT.

This sequence joins TRBV5-1 and TRBJ2-3; 8 positions match TRBD2. CDR3 length: 15 amino acids. Trimming at V came to 6 bases and at J to 0 bases, leaving 6 bases not matched to a gene. Germline V CDR1 and CDR2: SGHRS, YFSETQ. CDR3 protein: CASNLAGTSTDTQYF. CDR3 in DNA: TGCGCCAGCAACTTAGCGGGGACTAGCACAGATACGCAGTATTTT.

The rearrangement uses TRBV6-5 and TRBJ2-1; D unclear. This CDR3 is 15 amino acids long. Deletions cut 4 bases from V and 0 bases from J, with 10 bases between. Looked up from germline, CDR1 is MNHEY and CDR2 is SVGAGI. CDR3 region: CASSSSWSSYNEQFF. CDR3 sequence (DNA): TGTGCCAGCAGTTCGTCTTGGAGCTCCTACAATGAGCAGTTCTTC.

There are a few counts of this clone. The chain combines TRBV28 with TRBJ2-5, with 11 bases fitting TRBD2. With 5 bases clipped from V and 5 bases from J, the junction kept 4 bases outside the gene matches. CDR3 length: 14 amino acids. Looked up from germline, CDR1 is MDHEN and CDR2 is SYDVKM. CDR3 DNA: TGTGCCAGCAGTAGGTCTAGCGGGGGGGAGACCCAGTACTTC. This codes for CASSRSSGGETQYF.

This clone was found a few times. The rearrangement joins TRBV7-2 to TRBJ2-1, with TRBD2 identical over 11 bases. With V trimmed by 3 bases and J by 7 bases, 17 bases remained unmatched. The germline gives CDR1 SGHTA, CDR2 FQGNSA. The CDR3 totals 19 residues. In DNA form, the CDR3 reads TGTGCCAGCAGCTTCCCCGGGACTAGCGGTTCTCTCCGCCGGAATGAGCAGTTCTTC. It is translated as CASSFPGTSGSLRRNEQFF.

This clone occurred a few times. This rearrangement joins TRBV21-1 to TRBJ2-3; TRBD2, the D gene given by the table, was not confirmed from the DNA. TRBV21-1 is a documented pseudogene. The CDR3 totals 17 residues. The CDR3 sequence is CASSKDRGGTPTDTQYF. DNA for the CDR3: TGTGCCAGCAGCAAAGACCGGGGGGGCACCCCCACAGATACGCAGTATTTT.

This clone appeared a few times. The sample carries other DNA sequences with the same CDR3. The chain links TRBV7-9 to TRBJ1-1; D call uncertain. Trimming cost V 1 base and J 1 base, with 4 bases left between them. The CDR3 has 13 amino acids. CDR1 and CDR2 from the germline V gene are SEHNR and FQNEAQ (reference sequence). The DNA for the CDR3 is TGTGCCAGCAGCTTAGATTCGAACACTGAAGCTTTCTTT. Translating it yields CASSLDSNTEAFF.

CDR3 DNA sequence: TGTGCCAGCAGTTACCGGACAGGGGACACTGAAGCTTTCTTT. This encodes CASSYRTGDTEAFF. The rearrangement uses TRBV6-5 and TRBJ1-1, with TRBD1 matching over 9 bases. The V gene's germline CDR1 is MNHEY and CDR2 SVGAGI. The CDR3 spans 14 residues. The V segment lost 2 bases and the J segment 3 bases; nucleotides outside the gene matches: 1.

The gene calls are TRBV18 and TRBJ2-5, with TRBD1 identical over 8 bases. The germline V gene encodes CDR1 KGHSH and CDR2 LQKENI. V gave up 3 bases and J gave up 6 bases; unmatched junction bases: 6. The length of the CDR3 is 14 residues. The CDR3, as DNA: TGTGCCAGCTCACCCCCGGGACAGGTCCAGACCCAGTACTTC. It codes for CASSPPGQVQTQYF.

The V gene is TRBV28, the J gene TRBJ1-4; 8 positions match TRBD1. The germline V gene encodes CDR1 MDHEN and CDR2 SYDVKM. Germline trimming cut 6 bases from V and 6 bases from J; bases unmatched to any gene: 6. There are 14 residues in the CDR3. The CDR3 loop reads CASRETGVYEKLFF. The CDR3 nucleotides read TGTGCCAGCAGGGAGACAGGGGTTTATGAAAAACTGTTTTTT.

This clone was seen a single time. V usage is TRBV6-5 and J usage is TRBJ2-7; 8 positions match TRBD1. CDR1 is MNHEY and CDR2 is SVGAGI in the germline V gene. The J segment lost 2 bases and the V segment lost 6 bases, leaving 3 bases of the junction unmatched. CDR3 length equals 13 residues. CDR3 region: CASRNRGTYEQYF. In DNA form, the CDR3 reads TGTGCCAGCAGGAACAGGGGGACCTACGAGCAGTACTTC.

This clone has just a few counts. The genes are TRBV15 and TRBJ1-4; D may be TRBD1 (5 bases). This CDR3 region has 15 residues. The V end lost 5 bases, the J end lost 5 bases, and 15 bases lay between the germline ends. Per germline, CDR1 LNHNV and CDR2 YYDKDF (reference sequence). The CDR3 reads CATSVGVAANEKLFF. CDR3 coding DNA: TGTGCCACCAGCGTAGGGGTGGCCGCAAATGAAAAACTGTTTTTT.

This clone occurred a few times. The chain employs TRBV20-1 and TRBJ1-2; D is undetermined. The CDR3 has 10 amino acids. The V and J ends lost 6 bases and 4 bases respectively, with 6 bases between them. The germline CDR1 and CDR2 sequences are DFQATT and SNEGSKA (reference sequence). CDR3 loop: CSAHRYGYTF. The CDR3 DNA reads TGCAGTGCCCACCGCTATGGCTACACCTTC.

This chain links TRBV18 with TRBJ1-1, with a tentative D call TRBD1 (5 bases). Germline CDR1 KGHSH, CDR2 LQKENI. The length of the CDR3 is 14 residues. V was cut by 4 bases and J by 4 bases, with 13 bases left in between. CDR3: CASSLNQGGTEAFF. The CDR3 nucleotides read TGTGCCAGCTCACTCAATCAGGGTGGCACTGAAGCTTTCTTT.

V gene TRBV6-5 combines with J gene TRBJ2-5, with D perhaps TRBD2 (5 bases). Germline V gene sequence: CDR1 MNHEY, CDR2 SVGAGI. The germline V and J ends were trimmed by 6 bases and 4 bases, with 9 bases remaining between them. The CDR3 is 12 residues long. The CDR3 coding sequence is TGTGCCAGCAGGGACTCCAGAGAGACCCAGTACTTC. The encoded protein is CASRDSRETQYF.

This chain connects TRBV28 to TRBJ2-7; 8 nucleotides line up with TRBD2. Germline V gives CDR1 MDHEN, CDR2 SYDVKM. The CDR3 extends over 13 amino acids. V shed 10 bases, J shed 0 bases, and the junction held 5 bases outside the gene matches. The chain's CDR3 is CAITSGCSYEQYF. The CDR3 region has the DNA TGTGCCATTACTAGCGGTTGCTCCTACGAGCAGTACTTC.

There are a few counts of this clone. Other DNA sequences from this sample encode an identical CDR3 as well. The gene calls are TRBV5-4 and TRBJ2-5; D unresolved. Per germline, CDR1 SGHNT and CDR2 YYREEE (reference sequence). The germline V and J ends were trimmed by 2 bases and 1 base, with 9 bases remaining between them. The CDR3 consists of 14 residues. This CDR3 is CASSLAPGQETQYF. CDR3 sequence (DNA): TGTGCCAGCAGCTTAGCTCCAGGCCAAGAGACCCAGTACTTC.

This clone turned up a few times. The chain is built from TRBV2 and TRBJ1-2; D call uncertain. This CDR3 comprises 15 residues. Germline V gives CDR1 SNHLY, CDR2 FYNNEI. V lost 5 bases to trimming and J lost 11 bases, with 24 bases between them. The CDR3 region has the DNA TGTGCCAGCAGTCGTACCGTAGGGCCCGCTTGGGGTTACACCTTC. Translated: CASSRTVGPAWGYTF.

This chain uses TRBV4-3 with TRBJ2-2, with unresolved D. CDR1 LGHNA and CDR2 YSLEER come from the germline V gene. This CDR3 region has 12 residues. The V end was cut by 1 base, the J end by 7 bases, with 4 bases between. CDR3 bases: TGCGCCAGCAGCCAAGGCGGCGGGGAGCTGTTTTTT. It yields the protein CASSQGGGELFF.

This rearrangement joins TRBV15 to TRBJ2-5; 7 bases match TRBD2. Germline CDR1 reads LNHNV; CDR2 reads YYDKDF (reference sequence). This CDR3 is 18 amino acids long. Trimming at V came to 1 base and at J to 5 bases, leaving 16 bases not matched to a gene. This chain's CDR3 is CATSRARTGLVVVETQYF. CDR3 nucleotide sequence: TGTGCCACCAGCAGAGCTCGGACCGGACTAGTAGTGGTGGAGACCCAGTACTTC.

J is TRBJ2-1 and V is TRBV27; 9 positions agree with TRBD2. The trim removed 2 bases at V and 10 bases at J, leaving 6 bases unmatched. The CDR3 loop spans 14 amino acids. In germline, CDR1 is MNHEY, CDR2 SMNVEV (reference sequence). The CDR3 protein is CASSLEGLAGEQFF. CDR3 coding DNA: TGTGCCAGCAGTTTAGAGGGACTAGCTGGCGAGCAGTTCTTC.

The chain employs TRBV5-5 and TRBJ2-5, with D unclear. From germline, CDR1 is SGHKS and CDR2 YYEKEE (reference sequence). The ends were cut back, 0 bases at V and 2 bases at J, with 5 bases in the middle. This CDR3 is 13 amino acids long. CDR3 protein: CASSLGLQETQYF. DNA of the CDR3: TGTGCCAGCAGCTTGGGACTTCAAGAGACCCAGTACTTC.

The chain is built from TRBV6-6 and TRBJ2-1, with D possibly being TRBD1 (7 bases). This CDR3 comprises 14 residues. CDR1 is MNHNY, CDR2 SVGAGI, per germline (reference sequence). V lost 10 bases and J 6 bases, leaving 19 bases between the germline ends. CDR3 sequence: CAIRGDTGFNEQFF. For the CDR3, the DNA is TGTGCCATCAGGGGGGACACAGGGTTCAATGAGCAGTTCTTC.

This sequence joins TRBV29-1 and TRBJ2-7; TRBD1 matches 10 bases. The CDR3 is 14 residues long. Germline CDR1 SQVTM, CDR2 ANQGSEA. V shed 4 bases and J 5 bases; nucleotides not matched to a gene: 8. This CDR3 reads CSVAGGQGLDEQYF. CDR3 coding DNA: TGCAGCGTTGCAGGGGGACAGGGGTTGGACGAGCAGTACTTC.